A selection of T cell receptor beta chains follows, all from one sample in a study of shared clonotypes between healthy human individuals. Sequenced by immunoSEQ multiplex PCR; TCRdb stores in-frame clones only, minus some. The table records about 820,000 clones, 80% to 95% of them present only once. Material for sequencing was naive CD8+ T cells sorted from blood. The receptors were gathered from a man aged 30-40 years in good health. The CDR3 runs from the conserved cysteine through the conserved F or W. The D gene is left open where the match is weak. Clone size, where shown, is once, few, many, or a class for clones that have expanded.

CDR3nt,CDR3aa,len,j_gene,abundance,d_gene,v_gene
TGTGCCAGTAGTATTGGGGGTGGCGCGAGCTCCTACAATGAGCAGTTCTTC,CASSIGGGASSYNEQFF,17,TRBJ2-1,NA,NA,TRBV19
TGTGCCAGCTCACCTACAAGCGGGAGGGCCGCTAACCGGGGAGCTGTTTTT,CASSPTSGRAANRGAVF,17,TRBJ2-2,NA,TRBD2,TRBV18
TGTGCCAGCAGCGGTGGAGGGGCCCACGAGCAGTACTTC,CASSGGGAHEQYF,13,TRBJ2-7,NA,NA,TRBV9
TGTGCCAGCAGCCACACTTCCACGGGTGGCTACACCTTC,CASSHTSTGGYTF,13,TRBJ1-2,NA,NA,TRBV14
TGCAGCGTTGAAGTGGTGGGGAACATTCAGTACTTC,CSVEVVGNIQYF,12,TRBJ2-4,NA,NA,TRBV29-1
TGTGCCAGCGTCGCCAGGGACCCTAACTATGGCTACACCTTC,CASVARDPNYGYTF,14,TRBJ1-2,NA,NA,TRBV6-1
TGTGCCAGCAGCTCCGCGTCTAGCGGGAGCTCCTACGAGCAGTACTTC,CASSSASSGSSYEQYF,16,TRBJ2-7,NA,TRBD2,TRBV7-8
TGTGCCAGCAGCCCCTCGGGGCTCGCTGAGCAGTTCTTC,CASSPSGLAEQFF,13,TRBJ2-1,NA,NA,TRBV7-2
TGTGCCAGCAGTGAAAATTCTGAGGGGACAGGAAACACCATATATTTT,CASSENSEGTGNTIYF,16,TRBJ1-3,NA,NA,TRBV6-1
TGTGCCAGCAGCAAACTTCTCTCGGGCAAAAGGACTGAAGCTTTCTTT,CASSKLLSGKRTEAFF,16,TRBJ1-1,NA,NA,TRBV21-1
TGTGCCAGTAGTATAGGACAGGGTCCCCCAGATACGCAGTATTTT,CASSIGQGPPDTQYF,15,TRBJ2-3,NA,TRBD1,TRBV19
TGTGCCAGCAGTTCGCTGTCGGGGTTCGGGTACGAGCAGTACTTC,CASSSLSGFGYEQYF,15,TRBJ2-7,NA,NA,TRBV28
TGTGCCAGCAGCCCGGCCGGGACAGTGGCCCCGAGCGGAGCCTACGAGCAGTACTTC,CASSPAGTVAPSGAYEQYF,19,TRBJ2-7,NA,TRBD1,TRBV7-2
TGTGCCAGCAGCTTTGGCTCCACAGATACGCAGTATTTT,CASSFGSTDTQYF,13,TRBJ2-3,few,NA,TRBV5-6
TGTGCCAGCAGTTTATGGGGACTAGCGGGAGGGAGCTCCTACAATGAGCAGTTCTTC,CASSLWGLAGGSSYNEQFF,19,TRBJ2-1,NA,TRBD2,TRBV28
TGTGCCAGCAGTTTACCCACCTTGGCTAGCGGGATGGATACGCAGTATTTT,CASSLPTLASGMDTQYF,17,TRBJ2-3,NA,TRBD2,TRBV27
TGTGCCAGCAGCCCCTGTCTTGGTCCGAGCATAGTCGATGAGCAGTTCTTC,CASSPCLGPSIVDEQFF,17,TRBJ2-1,NA,NA,TRBV28
TGCGCCAGCAGCTTTGGGAGCCGGAGTCCCACGGAAAAACTGTTTTTT,CASSFGSRSPTEKLFF,16,TRBJ1-4,NA,NA,TRBV5-1
TGTGCCAGCAGCCGAGAGGGGACAAATACCTACAGTGAGCAGTTCTTC,CASSREGTNTYSEQFF,16,TRBJ2-1,NA,NA,TRBV11-2
TGTGCCAGCAGCTACTCCGACAGTCCCGATTACGAGCAGTACTTC,CASSYSDSPDYEQYF,15,TRBJ2-7,once,NA,TRBV7-9
TGTGCCAGCAGCCCCACAGGGGGAGGGGATACGCAGTATTTT,CASSPTGGGDTQYF,14,TRBJ2-3,NA,NA,TRBV4-2
TGTGCCAGCAGCCCGTCACGCGGGACTAGCGAAGAGACCCAGTACTTC,CASSPSRGTSEETQYF,16,TRBJ2-5,NA,TRBD2,TRBV4-2
TGTGCCAGCAGTCCACCGGGACAGGGGGGCTCCGTCCTGACTTTC,CASSPPGQGGSVLTF,15,TRBJ2-6,NA,TRBD1,TRBV11-2
TGTGCCACCAGCAGAGATCTCAGGGACTCCTACGAGCAGTACTTC,CATSRDLRDSYEQYF,15,TRBJ2-7,few,NA,TRBV15
TGCAGCGTTACCCCGGGGGGGCGAGAAGACTATGGCTACACCTTC,CSVTPGGREDYGYTF,15,TRBJ1-2,NA,NA,TRBV29-1
TGTGCCAGCAGTTTTTCAGGGGGTGGCGAGCAGTACTTC,CASSFSGGGEQYF,13,TRBJ2-7,NA,TRBD1,TRBV28
TGTGCCAGCAGCTTATTAGGTTTAGGGGAGCTGTTTTTT,CASSLLGLGELFF,13,TRBJ2-2,NA,NA,TRBV13
TGTGCCAGCAGCTCATCGACTAGTTTTCAGTACTTC,CASSSSTSFQYF,12,TRBJ2-4,NA,NA,TRBV11-2
TGTGCCAGCTGGGGACAGAACAATGAGCAGTTCTTC,CASWGQNNEQFF,12,TRBJ2-1,NA,TRBD1,TRBV27
TGTGCCAGCAGCCGGAGTACCCCGGGGGCGTTAGGGGAGCTGTTTTTT,CASSRSTPGALGELFF,16,TRBJ2-2,NA,NA,TRBV11-3
TGTGCCAGCAGTTTATGGGCGGTAAGCGTGGGAGAGACCCAGTACTTC,CASSLWAVSVGETQYF,16,TRBJ2-5,NA,NA,TRBV28
TGTGCCAGCAGCGGACAAATGGAAACTAATGAAAAACTGTTTTTT,CASSGQMETNEKLFF,15,TRBJ1-4,NA,NA,TRBV21-1
TGTGCCAGCAGCTTTTCAGTCGGCAATGAGCAGTTCTTC,CASSFSVGNEQFF,13,TRBJ2-1,NA,NA,TRBV11-3
TGTGCCACCAGCAGAACCCCTCTAGGGGCCACGAACACCGGGGAGCTGTTTTTT,CATSRTPLGATNTGELFF,18,TRBJ2-2,once,NA,TRBV15
TGTGCCAGCAGTCCAACTTACTTCGGGAACACCGGGGAGCTGTTTTTT,CASSPTYFGNTGELFF,16,TRBJ2-2,NA,NA,TRBV27
TGTGCCTGGAGTGTGGGGACAGGACGCACAGATACGCAGTATTTT,CAWSVGTGRTDTQYF,15,TRBJ2-3,NA,TRBD1,TRBV30
TGTGCCAGCAGCTTAGGCCTAGCGGGGGCCTACAATGAGCAGTTCTTC,CASSLGLAGAYNEQFF,16,TRBJ2-1,NA,TRBD2,TRBV11-2
TGTGCCAGCAGCCCGGAGGACGGGAATAGCAATCAGCCCCAGCATTTT,CASSPEDGNSNQPQHF,16,TRBJ1-5,NA,NA,TRBV7-9
TGTGCCAGCAGCCAGGGGCTGGGGGGGGACATTCAGTACTTC,CASSQGLGGDIQYF,14,TRBJ2-4,NA,NA,TRBV11-2
TGTGCCAGCAGTGCCAGGTCCCTCGACTACGAGCAGTACTTC,CASSARSLDYEQYF,14,TRBJ2-7,NA,NA,TRBV28
TGTGCCAGCAGACAGATACCCCCCGGGGGGGAGGTTGGTAGCGATGAGCAGTTCTTC,CASRQIPPGGEVGSDEQFF,19,TRBJ2-1,NA,TRBD2,TRBV28
TGTGCCAGCAGCGTTGGGAGCACAGATACGCAGTATTTT,CASSVGSTDTQYF,13,TRBJ2-3,NA,NA,TRBV25-1
TGTGCCAGCAGCGTAGCTCTAGCGGGGTACAATGAGCAGTTCTTC,CASSVALAGYNEQFF,15,TRBJ2-1,NA,TRBD2,TRBV9
TGCAGCGTTGAGCGACGGGGTTCAGAGACCCAGTACTTC,CSVERRGSETQYF,13,TRBJ2-5,NA,NA,TRBV29-1
TGTGCCAGCAGTTTATCAGCGGAGGTCTCCTACAATGAGCAGTTCTTC,CASSLSAEVSYNEQFF,16,TRBJ2-1,NA,NA,TRBV27
TGCGCCAGCAGCCAAGAGGGTGGGCCCAACACTGAAGCTTTCTTT,CASSQEGGPNTEAFF,15,TRBJ1-1,NA,NA,TRBV4-3
TGTGCCAGCAGCGATGGGACATTCTACGAGCAGTACTTC,CASSDGTFYEQYF,13,TRBJ2-7,NA,NA,TRBV6-6
TGTGCCAGCAGTCCCCACTCTGGAAACACCATATATTTT,CASSPHSGNTIYF,13,TRBJ1-3,NA,NA,TRBV27
TGTGCCAGCAGTTCATTTAGTCTCCACGAGCAGTACTTC,CASSSFSLHEQYF,13,TRBJ2-7,NA,NA,TRBV27
TGTGCCAGCAGTGAAGCGAGGGGCAGGGGAGAGGGCTACGGAAACACCATATATTTT,CASSEARGRGEGYGNTIYF,19,TRBJ1-3,NA,NA,TRBV2
TGTGCCAGCAGCCGGGACAGGGGGAACACTGAAGCTTTCTTT,CASSRDRGNTEAFF,14,TRBJ1-1,once,TRBD1,TRBV28
TGCGCCAGCAGCCAAGAGGAGCTAGCAAATGAGCAGTACTTC,CASSQEELANEQYF,14,TRBJ2-7,NA,NA,TRBV4-1
TGTGCCAGCACCCCCGGGCGGGCTGAAGCTTTCTTT,CASTPGRAEAFF,12,TRBJ1-1,NA,NA,TRBV6-6
TGTGCCAGCAGCTCCCAGGGGGGTTGGGACCAAGAGACCCAGTACTTC,CASSSQGGWDQETQYF,16,TRBJ2-5,few,NA,TRBV11-2
TGTGCCAGCAGCTCCTCACCCACAGGACAAAATGACCGGCAGTTCTTC,CASSSSPTGQNDRQFF,16,TRBJ2-1,NA,NA,TRBV11-2
TGTGCCAGCAGCTTATCCGGAACCTCCTACGAGCAGTACTTC,CASSLSGTSYEQYF,14,TRBJ2-7,NA,NA,TRBV7-9
TGTGCCAGCTCTACATACGCATGGGGACAGGGTGAAGAAAAACTGTTTTTT,CASSTYAWGQGEEKLFF,17,TRBJ1-4,NA,TRBD1,TRBV18
TGTGCCAGCAGTTTAGTCCCGAATGAGCAGTTCTTC,CASSLVPNEQFF,12,TRBJ2-1,NA,NA,TRBV27
TGTGCCAGTAGTAAGGGCTACAATGAGCAGTTCTTC,CASSKGYNEQFF,12,TRBJ2-1,few,NA,TRBV19